Below are 28 T cell receptor beta chains sequenced from a single sample in a study of PD-L1 blockade in urothelial cancer. Noted time point: peripheral blood 6 weeks after treatment start. This table comes from immunoSEQ multiplex PCR, and its TCRdb copy is limited to in-frame clones, with some not included. The sample yields some 120,000 clones, roughly 89% seen once. Sequencing was performed on PBMCs, taken around atezolizumab (anti-PD-L1) treatment. These receptors originate from a man aged 60-69 years with urothelial cancer.

This clone appeared once. The gene calls are TRBV20-1 and TRBJ2-7; D remains ambiguous. Germline CDR1 DFQATT, CDR2 SNEGSKA (reference sequence). The length of the CDR3 is 11 residues. V was clipped by 7 bases and J by 3 bases, with 10 bases between them. CDR3 protein: CSVELNYEQYF. DNA for the CDR3: TGCAGTGTAGAATTGAACTACGAGCAGTACTTC.

The gene calls are TRBV14 and TRBJ1-2; 9 nucleotides agree with TRBD1. Looked up from germline, CDR1 is SGHDN and CDR2 is FVKESK. The CDR3 loop spans 16 amino acids. The V gene end was trimmed by 4 bases and the J gene end by 3 bases; junction bases not matched to a gene: 9. Here the CDR3 DNA reads TGTGCCAGCAGCCGATCGGGACAGGGTCGGTACTATGGCTACACCTTC. This translates into CASSRSGQGRYYGYTF.

The chain has TRBV25-1 and TRBJ2-1, with 10 bases fitting TRBD2. J lost 8 bases, V lost 3 bases, and 4 bases had no gene match. The V gene's germline CDR1 is MGHDK and CDR2 SYGVNS. The CDR3 runs 14 residues. CDR3 nucleotides: TGTGCCAGCAGTGATAGCGGGGGGCCCCATGAGCAGTTCTTC. Protein sequence: CASSDSGGPHEQFF.

The V gene is TRBV11-2, the J gene TRBJ2-3; 7 bases are shared with TRBD2. The junction had 11 bases not matched to a gene; V was cut back by 6 bases and J by 2 bases. Germline V gene data show CDR1 as SGHAT and CDR2 as FQNNGV. The CDR3 spans 16 residues. The DNA for the CDR3 is TGTGCCAGCAGTTCAATAGCGGGCGGCCTCACAGATACGCAGTATTTT. It yields the protein CASSSIAGGLTDTQYF.

The chain's CDR3 is CASSVGGTGPEQYF. The CDR3 region has the DNA TGTGCCAGCAGCGTAGGAGGGACAGGGCCCGAGCAGTACTTC. The chain couples TRBV9 to TRBJ2-7; 9 nucleotides agree with TRBD1. This CDR3 has 14 residues. V shed 0 bases, J shed 6 bases, and the junction held 4 bases outside the gene matches. Germline V lookup: CDR1 SGDLS, CDR2 YYNGEE.

CDR3 region: CASSGSSGGGTDTQYF. In nucleotides, the CDR3 is TGTGCCAGCAGTGGATCGAGCGGAGGGGGCACAGATACGCAGTATTTT. The rearrangement joins TRBV6-4 to TRBJ2-3, with D maybe TRBD2 (6 bases). The V end lost 4 bases, the J end lost 1 base, and 15 bases lay between the germline ends. The CDR3 runs 16 residues. The germline V gene encodes CDR1 MRHNA and CDR2 SNTAGT.

This clone came up a few times. This sequence joins TRBV7-3 and TRBJ2-3; D is possibly TRBD2 (7 bases). The CDR3 runs 15 residues. Germline loops: CDR1 SGHTA, CDR2 FQGTGA. V lost 5 bases and J lost 2, with 14 bases in between. This CDR3 is CASSPRGGYTDTQYF. CDR3 coding DNA: TGTGCCAGCAGCCCAAGGGGGGGCTACACAGATACGCAGTATTTT.

This clone was counted once. This chain links TRBV19 with TRBJ2-7; tentative D call: TRBD1 (6 bases). V shed 4 bases and J shed 3 bases, with 10 bases lying between them. The CDR3 spans 13 residues. Germline V gene data show CDR1 as LNHDA and CDR2 as SQIVND (reference sequence). The CDR3 loop reads CASSNRAYYEQYF. CDR3 bases: TGTGCCAGTAGTAACAGGGCCTACTACGAGCAGTACTTC.

The chain couples TRBV9 to TRBJ2-2, with 7 bases identical to TRBD1. This CDR3 spans 15 amino acids. Germline loops: CDR1 SGDLS, CDR2 YYNGEE. V lost 5 bases and J lost 4; bases outside the gene matches: 8. The CDR3 sequence: CASRGDRDPTGELFF. In nucleotides, the CDR3 is TGTGCCAGCAGGGGCGACAGGGACCCCACCGGGGAGCTGTTTTTT.

This clone was seen a single time. The chain uses TRBV2 and TRBJ2-1, with D maybe TRBD2 (5 bases). There are 14 residues in the CDR3. Germline V gene lookup returns CDR1 SNHLY and CDR2 FYNNEI. V lost 3 bases to trimming and J lost 9 bases, with 15 bases between them. In DNA, the CDR3 is TGTGCCAGCAGTGACCTAGAAGGGAGTTCTGAGCAGTTCTTC. This translates into CASSDLEGSSEQFF.

The chain links TRBV28 to TRBJ2-3; 7 bases are a match to TRBD1. V was clipped by 2 bases and J by 4 bases; unmatched bases: 6. The CDR3 length is 15 residues. Per the germline V gene, CDR1 is MDHEN and CDR2 is SYDVKM. In DNA, the CDR3 is TGTGCCAGCAGTTTAAGATCAGGGGGTGCAGATACGCAGTATTTT. Translated, it gives CASSLRSGGADTQYF.

V and J are TRBV10-3 and TRBJ1-3; D uncertain. The CDR3 consists of 14 residues. CDR1 and CDR2 (germline): ENHRY, SYGVKD. Trimming pared 3 bases from V and 1 base from J, leaving 7 bases between. CDR3 sequence: CAISEISSGNTIYF. CDR3 bases: TGTGCCATCAGTGAAATTAGTTCTGGAAACACCATATATTTT.

This chain links TRBV28 with TRBJ2-7, with 9 bases aligning to TRBD2. This CDR3 has 15 amino acids. The V gene end was trimmed by 4 bases and the J gene end by 2 bases; junction bases not matched to a gene: 6. Germline values: CDR1 MDHEN, CDR2 SYDVKM. CDR3 protein: CASSSGAGGAYEQYF. CDR3 DNA: TGTGCCAGCAGTTCCGGAGCGGGGGGTGCCTACGAGCAGTACTTC.

This rearrangement joins TRBV5-1 to TRBJ1-5; possibly TRBD1 for D (6 bases). The germline V gene has CDR1 SGHRS and CDR2 YFSETQ. The CDR3 is made up of 14 amino acids. V lost 2 bases to trimming and J lost 5 bases, with 11 bases between them. The CDR3 nucleotides are TGCGCCAGCAGCTTTTCAGGGGACGATCAGCCCCAGCATTTT. This gives the protein CASSFSGDDQPQHF.

The rearrangement links TRBV5-1 to TRBJ2-7; 9 bases align to TRBD2. V gave up 1 base and J gave up 0 bases; unmatched junction bases: 5. CDR1 and CDR2 (germline): SGHRS, YFSETQ. CDR3 size: 16 residues. The CDR3 loop is CASSLLGSGSSYEQYF. Written as DNA, the CDR3 is TGCGCCAGCAGCTTGTTGGGTAGCGGGAGCTCCTACGAGCAGTACTTC.

The CDR3 DNA sequence: TGTGCCAGCAGCCAAGGTTCAGGGGGCCACACCGGGGAGCTGTTTTTT. Its protein is CASSQGSGGHTGELFF. V usage is TRBV4-2 and J usage is TRBJ2-2; 8 bases agree with TRBD1. Germline CDR1 LGHNA, CDR2 YNFKEQ. V dropped 1 base and J dropped 3; count of bases not matched to a gene: 4. The CDR3 covers 16 residues.

The chain recombines TRBV5-6 with TRBJ1-5; 8 bases align to TRBD1. V shed 2 bases and J 6 bases; nucleotides not matched to a gene: 4. Germline V gene data show CDR1 as SGHDT and CDR2 as YYEEEE. The length of the CDR3 is 14 residues. In DNA, the CDR3 is TGTGCCAGCAGCTTCAGGGGGCTGTTTCAGCCCCAGCATTTT. Residues: CASSFRGLFQPQHF.

The DNA of the CDR3 is TGTGCCAGTAGTTTTTCGTTAGAACAGGGGGCTTACGAGCAGTACTTC. Residues: CASSFSLEQGAYEQYF. V and J are TRBV19 and TRBJ2-7, with 9 positions matching TRBD1. Trimming cost V 5 bases and J 4 bases; bases outside gene matches: 12. Per germline, CDR1 LNHDA and CDR2 SQIVND (reference sequence). There are 16 residues in the CDR3.

The CDR3 region has the DNA TGTGCCAGCAGCCCCCCCGGACAAAACTATGGCTACACCTTC. Its translation: CASSPPGQNYGYTF. The genes are TRBV5-4 and TRBJ1-2, with D possibly TRBD1 on 5 matching bases. The CDR3 sequence is 14 residues long. Trimming removed 4 bases at V and 2 bases at J, with 12 bases between. The germline CDR1 and CDR2 sequences are SGHNT and YYREEE (reference sequence).

This clone is a singleton in its sample. The V and J genes are TRBV5-1 and TRBJ2-3; D is unresolved. Deletions cut 7 bases from V and 0 bases from J, with 12 bases between. The CDR3 runs 14 residues. Germline V gives CDR1 SGHRS, CDR2 YFSETQ. The CDR3 loop reads CASSVAASTDTQYF. CDR3 nucleotide sequence: TGCGCCAGCTCTGTGGCGGCTAGCACAGATACGCAGTATTTT. Using reference TRBV5-1 and TRBJ2-3 for the parts outside the CDR3, the full variable domain is KAGVTQTPRYLIKTRGQQVTLSCSPISGHRSVSWYQQTPGQGLQFLFEYFSETQRNKGNFPGRFSGRQFSNSRSEMNVSTLELGDSALYLCASSVAASTDTQYFGPGTRLTVL.

The V and J genes are TRBV18 and TRBJ2-2, with 8 bases that match TRBD1. CDR1 and CDR2 from the germline V gene are KGHSH and LQKENI. J gave up 6 bases and V 3 bases, and 6 bases lay outside the gene matches. The CDR3 spans 15 residues. The CDR3 protein is CASSPRTGWPGELFF. DNA of the CDR3: TGTGCCAGCTCACCCAGGACAGGGTGGCCCGGGGAGCTGTTTTTT.

The chain has TRBV29-1 and TRBJ2-7, with D possibly TRBD2 on 5 matching bases. V was cut by 4 bases and J by 4 bases, with 8 bases left in between. The CDR3 is 11 amino acids. From germline, CDR1 is SQVTM and CDR2 ANQGSEA. This chain's CDR3 is CSVGGEYEQYF. The CDR3 region has the DNA TGCAGCGTTGGGGGAGAGTACGAGCAGTACTTC.

This chain links TRBV5-1 with TRBJ1-1; D not resolved. Looked up from germline, CDR1 is SGHRS and CDR2 is YFSETQ. V was cut by 4 bases and J by 3 bases, with 10 bases left in between. The CDR3 has 13 amino acids. CDR3: CASSQDGYTEAFF. In DNA, the CDR3 is TGCGCCAGCAGCCAGGATGGGTACACTGAAGCTTTCTTT.

The chain employs TRBV5-1 and TRBJ2-3, with D perhaps TRBD1 (5 bases). CDR1 is SGHRS and CDR2 is YFSETQ in the germline V gene. Trimming left V 0 bases short and J 2 bases short, with 10 bases between. There are 15 residues in the CDR3. This chain's CDR3 is CASSLDRTATDTQYF. CDR3 DNA sequence: TGCGCCAGCAGCTTGGACAGGACCGCCACAGATACGCAGTATTTT.

The table lists this clone with a few counts. The chain couples TRBV27 to TRBJ2-7, with 7 bases aligning to TRBD2. With 3 bases clipped from V and 7 bases from J, the junction kept 12 bases outside the gene matches. Germline V lookup: CDR1 MNHEY, CDR2 SMNVEV (reference sequence). CDR3 length equals 15 residues. CDR3 sequence reads: CASSLAPGTTKEQYF. The CDR3 DNA reads as TGTGCCAGCAGTTTGGCGCCCGGGACTACCAAGGAGCAGTACTTC.

The chain carries TRBV28 and TRBJ2-1; 8 bases agree with TRBD2. The CDR3 spans 15 residues. Germline loops: CDR1 MDHEN, CDR2 SYDVKM. After removal of 10 bases from V and 6 bases from J, the junction contained 14 bases not matched to a gene. The DNA of the CDR3 is TGTGCCATCGCCGAAACGGGAGGGCGGGTCAATGAGCAGTTCTTC. The encoded protein is CAIAETGGRVNEQFF.

The chain employs TRBV28 and TRBJ2-5, with TRBD2 matching over 16 bases. Germline trimming cut 6 bases from V and 6 bases from J; bases unmatched to any gene: 4. Germline-derived CDR1 and CDR2 are MDHEN and SYDVKM. This CDR3 has 15 amino acids. This CDR3 reads CASRPGLAGGKTQYF. The CDR3 nucleotides read TGTGCCAGCAGACCGGGACTAGCGGGGGGGAAGACCCAGTACTTC.

This chain connects TRBV19 to TRBJ2-1; 8 positions agree with TRBD2. Per the germline V gene, CDR1 is LNHDA and CDR2 is SQIVND (reference sequence). The CDR3 consists of 18 residues. After removal of 4 bases from V and 6 bases from J, the junction contained 17 bases not matched to a gene. The CDR3 here is CASSRSPGLVRSVNEQFF. The CDR3 DNA follows: TGTGCCAGTAGTAGGTCTCCGGGACTAGTACGATCAGTCAATGAGCAGTTCTTC.